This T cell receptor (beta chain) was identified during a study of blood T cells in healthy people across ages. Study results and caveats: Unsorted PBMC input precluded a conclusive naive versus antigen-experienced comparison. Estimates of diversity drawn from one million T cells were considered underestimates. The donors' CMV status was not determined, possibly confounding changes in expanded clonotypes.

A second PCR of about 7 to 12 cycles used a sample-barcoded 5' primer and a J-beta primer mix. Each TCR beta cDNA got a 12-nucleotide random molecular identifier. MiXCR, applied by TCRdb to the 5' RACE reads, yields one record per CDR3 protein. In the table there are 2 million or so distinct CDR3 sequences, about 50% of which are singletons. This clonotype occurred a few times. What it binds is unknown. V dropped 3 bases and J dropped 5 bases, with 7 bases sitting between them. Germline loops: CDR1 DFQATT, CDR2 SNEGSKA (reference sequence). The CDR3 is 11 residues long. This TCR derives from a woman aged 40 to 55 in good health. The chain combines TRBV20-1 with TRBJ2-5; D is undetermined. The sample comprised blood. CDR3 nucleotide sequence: TGCAGTGCTAGTCGATCGGAGACCCAGTACTTC. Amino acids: CSASRSETQYF.